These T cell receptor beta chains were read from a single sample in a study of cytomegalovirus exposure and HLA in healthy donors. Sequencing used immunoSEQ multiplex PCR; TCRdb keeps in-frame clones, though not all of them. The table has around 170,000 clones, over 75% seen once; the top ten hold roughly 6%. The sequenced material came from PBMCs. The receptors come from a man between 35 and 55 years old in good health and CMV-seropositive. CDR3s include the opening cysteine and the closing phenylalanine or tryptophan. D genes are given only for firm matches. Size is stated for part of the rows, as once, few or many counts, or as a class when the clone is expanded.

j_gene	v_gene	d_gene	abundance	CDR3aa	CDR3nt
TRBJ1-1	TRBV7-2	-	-	CASSLVAALLLNTEAFF	TGTGCCAGCAGCTTAGTAGCGGCCCTCCTACTGAACACTGAAGCTTTCTTT
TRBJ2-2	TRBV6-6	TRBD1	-	CAARPARTGNTGELFF	TGTGCCGCCAGGCCCGCCAGGACAGGGAACACCGGGGAGCTGTTTTTT
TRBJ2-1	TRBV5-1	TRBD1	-	CASSQDRGGNEQFF	TGCGCCAGCAGCCAAGACAGGGGCGGCAATGAGCAGTTCTTC
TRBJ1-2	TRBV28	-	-	CASSLGRDIVAYGYTF	TGTGCCAGCAGTTTAGGACGGGACATAGTTGCCTATGGCTACACCTTC
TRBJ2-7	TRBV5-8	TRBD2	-	CASSHGTSGGLYEQYF	TGTGCCAGCAGCCACGGGACTAGCGGGGGGCTCTACGAGCAGTACTTC
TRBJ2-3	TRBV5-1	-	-	CASSLGSGSVGTDTQYF	TGCGCCAGCAGCTTGGGATCAGGCTCCGTGGGCACAGATACGCAGTATTTT
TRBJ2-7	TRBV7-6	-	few	CASSSYYEQYF	TGTGCCAGCAGTTCTTACTACGAGCAGTACTTC
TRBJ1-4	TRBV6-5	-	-	CASRPAAANEKLFF	TGTGCCAGCAGGCCCGCAGCGGCTAATGAAAAACTGTTTTTT
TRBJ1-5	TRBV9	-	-	CASSVGGRSNQPQHF	TGTGCCAGCAGCGTAGGAGGTCGGAGCAATCAGCCCCAGCATTTT
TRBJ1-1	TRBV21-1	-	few	CASSKGRGNTEAFF	TGTGCCAGCAGCAAAGGGAGGGGGAACACTGAAGCTTTCTTT
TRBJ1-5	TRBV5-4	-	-	CASSLERNNQPQHF	TGTGCCAGCAGCCTCGAGAGGAACAATCAGCCCCAGCATTTT
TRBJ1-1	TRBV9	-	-	CASSLASGGTNTEAFF	TGTGCCAGCAGCCTCGCGTCTGGGGGCACGAACACTGAAGCTTTCTTT
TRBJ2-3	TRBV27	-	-	CASSGGPGRFSTDTQYF	TGTGCCAGCAGTGGAGGCCCCGGACGTTTCAGCACAGATACGCAGTATTTT
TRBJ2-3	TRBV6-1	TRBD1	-	CASSEARDRGRTQYF	TGTGCCAGCAGTGAAGCCCGAGACAGGGGGAGGACGCAGTATTTT
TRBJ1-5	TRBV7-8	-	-	CASSRGVDRPQHF	TGTGCCAGCAGCCGAGGCGTCGACCGACCCCAGCATTTT
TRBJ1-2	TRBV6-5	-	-	CASGRGGSYGYTF	TGTGCCAGCGGGCGGGGGGGGTCCTATGGCTACACCTTC
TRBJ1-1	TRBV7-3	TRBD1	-	CASSLHRGRDTEAFF	TGTGCCAGCAGCCTTCACAGGGGGCGCGACACTGAAGCTTTCTTT
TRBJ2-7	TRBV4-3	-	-	CASSQDQLTAYEQYF	TGCGCCAGCAGCCAAGATCAACTCACAGCCTACGAGCAGTACTTC
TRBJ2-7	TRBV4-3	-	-	CASSQGRDPWEVSSYEQYF	TGCGCCAGCAGCCAAGGTCGGGACCCCTGGGAGGTAAGCTCCTACGAGCAGTACTTC
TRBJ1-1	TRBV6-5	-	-	CASRSGAVRSTEAFF	TGTGCCAGCAGGTCAGGGGCGGTAAGATCCACTGAAGCTTTCTTT
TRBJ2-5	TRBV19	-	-	CASRAQGEETQYF	TGTGCCAGTAGGGCTCAGGGCGAAGAGACCCAGTACTTC
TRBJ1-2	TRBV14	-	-	CASEDISTNYGYTF	TGTGCCAGCGAGGACATTTCAACTAACTATGGCTACACCTTC
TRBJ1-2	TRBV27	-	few	CASSTGPRSGYTF	TGTGCCAGCAGTACAGGACCTCGATCCGGCTACACCTTC
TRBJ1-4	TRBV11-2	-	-	CASSHNEKLFF	TGTGCCAGCTCCCATAATGAAAAACTGTTTTTT
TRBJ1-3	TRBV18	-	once	CASSGRHSGNTIYF	TGTGCCAGCTCGGGCCGCCACTCTGGAAACACCATATATTTT
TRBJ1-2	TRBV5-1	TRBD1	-	CASSGDSNYGYTF	TGCGCCAGCAGCGGGGACAGTAACTATGGCTACACCTTC
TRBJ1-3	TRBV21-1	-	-	CASSTGTGGVGNTIYF	TGTGCCAGCAGCACGGGGACAGGGGGTGTGGGAAACACCATATATTTT
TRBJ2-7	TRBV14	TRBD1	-	CASSQPDRVFEQYF	TGTGCCAGCAGCCAACCGGACAGGGTTTTCGAGCAGTACTTC
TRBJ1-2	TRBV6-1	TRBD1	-	CASRKTGVGYTF	TGTGCCAGCAGAAAGACAGGGGTGGGCTACACCTTC
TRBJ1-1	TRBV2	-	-	CASSVTGNTEAFF	TGTGCCAGCAGTGTTACCGGGAACACTGAAGCTTTCTTT
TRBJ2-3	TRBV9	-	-	CASSGGPRDTQYF	TGTGCCAGCAGCGGAGGGCCTCGGGATACGCAGTATTTT
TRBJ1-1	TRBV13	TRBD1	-	CASSLGTGGGGTEAFF	TGTGCCAGCAGCTTAGGGACAGGGGGAGGAGGGACTGAAGCTTTCTTT
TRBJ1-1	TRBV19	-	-	CASSIMGGMNTEAFF	TGTGCCAGTAGTATAATGGGGGGTATGAACACTGAAGCTTTCTTT
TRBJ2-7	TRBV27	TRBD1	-	CASSSRGQGHYEQYF	TGTGCCAGCAGTTCGCGGGGACAGGGTCACTACGAGCAGTACTTC
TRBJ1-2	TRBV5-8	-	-	CASSLERRVNYGYTF	TGTGCCAGCAGCTTGGAACGCAGGGTGAACTATGGCTACACCTTC